These T cell receptor beta chains were read from a single sample in a study of T-cell reconstitution after alpha-beta-depleted transplantation in children. TCRdb re-called the PCR reads through MiXCR, storing one row per CDR3 protein. The sample shows some 830,000 distinct CDR3 sequences, roughly 16% of them seen only once. The sequencing here drew on PBMCs, mostly from graft donor cells, taken 360 days after TCRalphabeta/CD19-depleted stem cell transplant. Every receptor here comes from a male patient aged 10-17 years who had a stem cell transplant for acute lymphoblastic leukemia, so the T cells may come from the graft donor. Both conserved end residues are part of each CDR3. Each record gives: J gene, V gene, D gene, CDR3 length, clone size, CDR3 protein, CDR3 DNA. The D gene is left open where the match is weak. Clone size is stated in some rows and not others, as once, few, many or a class when expanded.

TRBJ2-7	TRBV3-1	-	13	many	CASSRLPGYEQYF	TGTGCCAGCAGCCGATTGCCGGGGTACGAGCAGTACTTC
TRBJ1-2	TRBV5-1	-	14	-	CASSSGPGDYGYTF	TGCGCCAGCAGCTCCGGGCCGGGAGACTATGGCTACACCTTC
TRBJ2-2	TRBV6-1	TRBD1	15	many	CASRRDSGNTGELFF	TGTGCCAGCAGACGGGACAGCGGGAACACCGGGGAGCTGTTTTTT
TRBJ2-7	TRBV27	TRBD2	14	few	CASTPGLAPYEQYF	TGTGCCAGCACTCCGGGACTAGCGCCTTACGAGCAGTACTTC
TRBJ2-3	TRBV5-1	-	13	many	CASSSASTDTQYF	TGTGCCAGCAGTTCAGCTAGCACAGATACGCAGTATTTT
TRBJ2-7	TRBV5-1	-	13	few	CASSLLFADEQYF	TGCGCCAGCAGCTTGTTATTCGCAGACGAGCAGTACTTC
TRBJ1-1	TRBV7-3	-	19	-	CASSLNTGPRPSSNTEAFF	TGTGCCAGCAGCTTAAATACAGGCCCGAGGCCCAGTTCGAACACTGAAGCTTTCTTT
TRBJ2-7	TRBV5-1	TRBD1	13	few	CASSTPGQSEQYF	TGCGCCAGCAGCACCCCGGGACAGAGCGAGCAGTACTTC
TRBJ2-7	TRBV2	TRBD2	14	-	CASTQREATYEQYF	TGTGCCAGCACGCAGCGGGAGGCGACCTACGAGCAGTACTTC
TRBJ2-1	TRBV12-3/TRBV12-4	TRBD2	17	few	CASSSMRLAGNVDEQFF	TGTGCCAGCAGTTCGATGCGACTAGCGGGAAATGTCGATGAGCAGTTCTTC
TRBJ2-1	TRBV15	TRBD1	14	few	CATSRDRGPYEQFF	TGTGCCACCAGCAGGGACAGGGGGCCATATGAGCAGTTCTTC
TRBJ2-7	TRBV7-3	TRBD2	15	-	CASSLNAGVSYEQYF	TGTGCCAGCAGCTTAAACGCGGGAGTCTCCTACGAGCAGTACTTC
TRBJ2-1	TRBV18	-	12	few	CASSPPRNEQFF	TGTGCCAGCTCACCACCGCGGAATGAGCAGTTCTTC
TRBJ1-4	TRBV7-9	TRBD1	16	few	CASSPLIQGGSEKLFF	TGTGCCAGCAGCCCATTAATACAGGGGGGAAGTGAAAAACTGTTTTTT
TRBJ2-3	TRBV7-2	-	14	many	CASSLLPRTDTQYF	TGTGCCAGCAGCTTACTGCCGCGCACAGATACGCAGTATTTT
TRBJ2-1	TRBV29-1	-	10	few	CSVQYNEQFF	TGCAGCGTTCAATACAATGAGCAGTTCTTC